This is a list of T cell receptor beta chains from one sample in a study of T-cell memory formation after mild COVID-19. TCRdb re-called the 5' RACE reads through MiXCR, storing one row per CDR3 protein. This sample carries hundreds of thousands of distinct CDR3 sequences, 25% to 30% of them seen once, and the ten largest clones take approximately 13%. Sequenced material: PBMCs or a T cell subset sorted from them (not recorded which). Receptors were obtained from an adult woman who had mild COVID-19 (a few samples of this study predate the infection). Cell type and time point are not known. Both conserved end residues are part of each CDR3.

V gene	J gene	CDR3 protein
TRBV29-1	TRBJ2-5	CSVVQKQETQYF
TRBV7-9	TRBJ2-3	CASSSLDPTGLEYF
TRBV12-3/TRBV12-4	TRBJ2-2	CASRPGLATGELFF
TRBV20-1	TRBJ2-7	CSATEGTGEEYEQYF
TRBV9	TRBJ2-3	CASSVGPSGTYHGDTQYF
TRBV20-1	TRBJ2-4	CSAERGPAKNIQYF
TRBV7-8	TRBJ2-5	CASSWEWAQYF
TRBV12-3/TRBV12-4	TRBJ1-1	CASSSQGALNTEAFF
TRBV12-3/TRBV12-4	TRBJ2-1	CASSLGASPNEQFF
TRBV5-1	TRBJ2-2	CASSRYAGELFF
TRBV6-5	TRBJ1-5	CASSYRVDQPQHF
TRBV5-1	TRBJ2-5	CASSKRAGGETQYF
TRBV7-2	TRBJ2-3	CASGRYTDTQYF
TRBV4-3	TRBJ2-3	CASSQDDDGWGDTQYF
TRBV5-1	TRBJ1-5	CASSTAGEQPQHF
TRBV4-2	TRBJ1-2	CASSHEGPMTSLSYTF
TRBV7-9	TRBJ2-7	CASTDTTGTDEQYF
TRBV20-1	TRBJ2-5	CSARGGTLRCTQYF
TRBV7-9	TRBJ2-3	CASSLGLSRTDTQYF
TRBV10-3	TRBJ2-7	CATGTGGIYEQYF
TRBV7-8	TRBJ2-3	CASRTGGTDTQYF
TRBV7-2	TRBJ2-4	CASSLAAGSLAKNIQYF
TRBV5-1	TRBJ2-2	CASSSRSSYTGELFF
TRBV29-1	TRBJ2-7	CSVEDPRTGAEQYF
TRBV24-1	TRBJ2-3	CATRGRTRTDTQYF
TRBV7-9	TRBJ2-7	CASRHALGPGPFYEQYF
TRBV7-2	TRBJ2-3	CASSLGQGLGTDTQYF
TRBV7-9	TRBJ2-1	CASRYTGTIRNEQFF
TRBV19	TRBJ1-2	CASSPRGEYGYTF
TRBV6-5	TRBJ2-7	CASSSGFREQYF
TRBV18	TRBJ2-3	CASSPLTSTDTQYF
TRBV15	TRBJ2-1	CATSNHGGPIGNEQFF
TRBV7-2	TRBJ2-2	CAQPGQGVVTGELFF
TRBV19	TRBJ1-1	CASSPDNRVGSTEAFF
TRBV2	TRBJ2-3	CASSLNPDTDTQYF
TRBV10-3	TRBJ2-5	CAISVRAQETQYF
TRBV5-1	TRBJ2-1	CASSLGGRENEQFF
TRBV7-8	TRBJ2-1	CASSKGTSGYNEQFF
TRBV7-2	TRBJ2-7	CASSLGAQGAYEQYF
TRBV29-1	TRBJ2-1	CSVEDLGLAGGNEQFF
TRBV7-9	TRBJ2-1	CASSPGYINEQFF
TRBV29-1	TRBJ1-2	CSAHSGTGPYGYTF
TRBV24-1	TRBJ2-3	CATSHRDGVEDTQYF
TRBV18	TRBJ2-3	CASSQGLTHPQYF
TRBV20-1	TRBJ2-5	CSATRDRQETQYF
TRBV6-5	TRBJ2-1	CASSPSGGALNEQFF
TRBV4-1	TRBJ2-3	CASSQAPVGGGTDTQYF
TRBV9	TRBJ2-1	CASSISGTSGPNEQFF
TRBV6-5	TRBJ2-4	CASTHGGVQYF
TRBV6-6	TRBJ2-7	CASKRTGGYEQYF
TRBV5-1	TRBJ2-7	CASSLVGVEQYF
TRBV30	TRBJ2-1	CAWWTSGDNEQFF
TRBV5-6	TRBJ2-1	CARSSGQVYNEQFF
TRBV7-3	TRBJ2-7	CARSRGQGQQYF